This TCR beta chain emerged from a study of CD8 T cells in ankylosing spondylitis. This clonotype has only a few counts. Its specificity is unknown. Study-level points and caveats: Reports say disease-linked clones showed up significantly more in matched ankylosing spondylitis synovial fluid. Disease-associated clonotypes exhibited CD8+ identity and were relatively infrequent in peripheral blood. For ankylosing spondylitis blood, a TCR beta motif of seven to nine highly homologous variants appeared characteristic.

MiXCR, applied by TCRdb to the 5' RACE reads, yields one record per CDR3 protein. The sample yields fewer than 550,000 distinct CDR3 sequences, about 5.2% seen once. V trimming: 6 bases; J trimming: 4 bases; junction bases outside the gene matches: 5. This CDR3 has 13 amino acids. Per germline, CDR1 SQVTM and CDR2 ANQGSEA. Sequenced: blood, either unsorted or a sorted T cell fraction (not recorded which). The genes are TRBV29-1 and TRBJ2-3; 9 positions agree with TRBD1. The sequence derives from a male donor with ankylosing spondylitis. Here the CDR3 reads CSVGTGSADTQYF. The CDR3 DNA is TGCAGCGTGGGGACAGGGTCGGCAGATACGCAGTATTTT.